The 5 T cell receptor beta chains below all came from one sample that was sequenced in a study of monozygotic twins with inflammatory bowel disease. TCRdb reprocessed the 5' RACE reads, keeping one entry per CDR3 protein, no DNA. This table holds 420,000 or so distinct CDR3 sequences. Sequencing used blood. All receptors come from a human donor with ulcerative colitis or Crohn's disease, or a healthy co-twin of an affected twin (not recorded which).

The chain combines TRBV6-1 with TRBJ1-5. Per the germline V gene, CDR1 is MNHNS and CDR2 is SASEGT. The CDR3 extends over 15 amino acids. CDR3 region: CASSEGAGPYQPQHF.

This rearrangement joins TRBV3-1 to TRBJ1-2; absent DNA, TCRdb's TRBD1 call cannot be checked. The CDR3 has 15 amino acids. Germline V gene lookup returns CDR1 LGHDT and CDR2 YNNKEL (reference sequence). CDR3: CASSQDSGGLWGYTF.

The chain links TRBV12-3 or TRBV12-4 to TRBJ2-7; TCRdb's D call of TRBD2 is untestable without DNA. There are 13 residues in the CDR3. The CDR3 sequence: CASSLVTTYEQYF.

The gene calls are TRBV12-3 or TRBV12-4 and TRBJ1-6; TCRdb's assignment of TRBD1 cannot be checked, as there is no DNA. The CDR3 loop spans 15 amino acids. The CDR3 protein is CASGFGRQLNSPLHF.

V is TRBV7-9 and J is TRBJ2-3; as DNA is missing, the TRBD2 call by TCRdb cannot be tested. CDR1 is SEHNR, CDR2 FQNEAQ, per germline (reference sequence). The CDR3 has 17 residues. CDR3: CASSYPLQGVAPDTQYF.